A selection of T cell receptor beta chains follows, all from one sample in a study of blood T cell repertoires in COVID-19. The table came from immunoSEQ multiplex PCR; TCRdb's copy has only in-frame clones and leaves some out. The repertoire holds over 250,000 clones, with around 86% as singletons. Sequencing was performed on peripheral blood. These receptor sequences come from a middle-aged man who had recovered from COVID-19. CDR3s include the opening cysteine and the closing phenylalanine or tryptophan. Each record gives: clone size, V gene, D gene, J gene, CDR3 DNA, CDR3 protein. The D gene is left open where the match is weak. Not every row has a clone size; where given, it reads once, few, many or a size class.

clone_size: NA
v_call: TRBV5-1
d_call: NA
j_call: TRBJ1-2
cdr3_nt: TGCGCCAGCAGCTTTTCCGTAGGGGAGGGAAAAAACTATGGCTACACCTTC
cdr3_aa: CASSFSVGEGKNYGYTF

clone_size: NA
v_call: TRBV5-6
d_call: TRBD2
j_call: TRBJ2-1
cdr3_nt: TGTGCCAGCAGGGACCGGCTAGCGGGAGTTAATGAGCAGTTCTTC
cdr3_aa: CASRDRLAGVNEQFF

clone_size: NA
v_call: TRBV7-6
d_call: NA
j_call: TRBJ2-1
cdr3_nt: TGTGCCAGCAGCTTAGCGATCGGCGGCGCCGGCCTCAGAAATGAGCAGTTCTTC
cdr3_aa: CASSLAIGGAGLRNEQFF

clone_size: NA
v_call: TRBV9
d_call: TRBD1
j_call: TRBJ1-2
cdr3_nt: TGTGCCAGCAGCGTGGGACAGGGGGTTGGCTACACCTTC
cdr3_aa: CASSVGQGVGYTF

clone_size: NA
v_call: TRBV28
d_call: TRBD2
j_call: TRBJ2-5
cdr3_nt: TGTGCCAGCTTCGGCGCGGGTAGCGGGGGGCCCATAAAGACCCAGTACTTC
cdr3_aa: CASFGAGSGGPIKTQYF

clone_size: NA
v_call: TRBV4-1
d_call: NA
j_call: TRBJ1-2
cdr3_nt: TGCGCCAGCAGCCCTGATATGGTACGGGACTATGGCTACACCTTC
cdr3_aa: CASSPDMVRDYGYTF

clone_size: NA
v_call: TRBV18
d_call: TRBD2
j_call: TRBJ2-7
cdr3_nt: TGTGCCAGCTCACCATATTCTCAGCGGGGCTACGAGCAGTACTTC
cdr3_aa: CASSPYSQRGYEQYF

clone_size: NA
v_call: TRBV14
d_call: NA
j_call: TRBJ1-3
cdr3_nt: TGTGCCAGCAGCCAAGACAGCTCTGGAAACACCATATATTTT
cdr3_aa: CASSQDSSGNTIYF

clone_size: few
v_call: TRBV30
d_call: TRBD2
j_call: TRBJ2-2
cdr3_nt: TGTGCCTGGAAAGCGCCCGGGACTAGCGGGATAATCGCCGGGGAGCTGTTTTTT
cdr3_aa: CAWKAPGTSGIIAGELFF

clone_size: NA
v_call: TRBV12-3/TRBV12-4
d_call: NA
j_call: TRBJ1-4
cdr3_nt: TGTGCCAGCAGCGGGTATGACGAAAAACTGTTTTTT
cdr3_aa: CASSGYDEKLFF

clone_size: NA
v_call: TRBV7-9
d_call: NA
j_call: TRBJ2-1
cdr3_nt: TGTGCCAGCACCCCAAGTAGGGGGAATGAGCAGTTCTTC
cdr3_aa: CASTPSRGNEQFF

clone_size: NA
v_call: TRBV4-2
d_call: NA
j_call: TRBJ1-2
cdr3_nt: TGTGCCAGCAGCCAAGTCACCTCGGGGACTAACTATGGCTACACCTTC
cdr3_aa: CASSQVTSGTNYGYTF

clone_size: NA
v_call: TRBV24-1
d_call: TRBD1
j_call: TRBJ1-1
cdr3_nt: TGTGCCACCAGCCGATTAGGGACCCCGACAGGGGGGAACACTGAAGCTTTCTTT
cdr3_aa: CATSRLGTPTGGNTEAFF

clone_size: NA
v_call: TRBV20-1
d_call: NA
j_call: TRBJ2-2
cdr3_nt: TGCAGTGTAACTAGGGGGTCGGAGCTGTTTTTT
cdr3_aa: CSVTRGSELFF

clone_size: NA
v_call: TRBV18
d_call: NA
j_call: TRBJ1-1
cdr3_nt: TGTGCCAGCTCACCACTCAGGACAGAGAACACTGAAGCTTTCTTT
cdr3_aa: CASSPLRTENTEAFF

clone_size: NA
v_call: TRBV5-1
d_call: NA
j_call: TRBJ2-5
cdr3_nt: TGCGCCAGCAGCTTGTCAAACACGGGGATGGAGACCCAGTACTTC
cdr3_aa: CASSLSNTGMETQYF

clone_size: NA
v_call: TRBV5-1
d_call: TRBD1
j_call: TRBJ2-3
cdr3_nt: TGCGCCAGCAGCGGGGGACAGGGAGGAACAGATACGCAGTATTTT
cdr3_aa: CASSGGQGGTDTQYF

clone_size: NA
v_call: TRBV2
d_call: TRBD2
j_call: TRBJ2-3
cdr3_nt: TGTGCCAGCAGCCCGACTAGCGGCCCAGATACGCAGTATTTT
cdr3_aa: CASSPTSGPDTQYF

clone_size: NA
v_call: TRBV6-2/TRBV6-3
d_call: NA
j_call: TRBJ2-7
cdr3_nt: TGTGCCAGCAGTTACCGGCCGGGATCCTACGAGCAGTACTTC
cdr3_aa: CASSYRPGSYEQYF

clone_size: NA
v_call: TRBV19
d_call: TRBD2
j_call: TRBJ2-3
cdr3_nt: TGTGCCAGTAGTATAAAAGGGAGACTAGCGGGGTTAGCAGATACGCAGTATTTT
cdr3_aa: CASSIKGRLAGLADTQYF

clone_size: NA
v_call: TRBV5-1
d_call: TRBD1
j_call: TRBJ2-5
cdr3_nt: TGCGCCAGCAGCTTGGTCACAGGGGCCCGGAAGACCCAGTACTTC
cdr3_aa: CASSLVTGARKTQYF

clone_size: NA
v_call: TRBV6-2/TRBV6-3
d_call: NA
j_call: TRBJ1-2
cdr3_nt: TGTGCCAGCAGTCGTGCTGGAGGGTATGGCTACACCTTC
cdr3_aa: CASSRAGGYGYTF

clone_size: NA
v_call: TRBV5-1
d_call: NA
j_call: TRBJ2-7
cdr3_nt: TGCGCCAGCAGCCCTCAACCGGTGGAGCCCGCTGGGGGGGAGCAGTACTTC
cdr3_aa: CASSPQPVEPAGGEQYF

clone_size: NA
v_call: TRBV6-2/TRBV6-3
d_call: TRBD1
j_call: TRBJ2-7
cdr3_nt: TGTGCCAGCAGTTACGGGACAGGGGCCTACGAGCAGTACTTC
cdr3_aa: CASSYGTGAYEQYF

clone_size: NA
v_call: TRBV10-3
d_call: TRBD1
j_call: TRBJ2-1
cdr3_nt: TGTGCCATCAGTGAGTCTCGAGGGACAGGGTGGGCTGAGCAGTTCTTC
cdr3_aa: CAISESRGTGWAEQFF

clone_size: NA
v_call: TRBV5-1
d_call: TRBD1
j_call: TRBJ1-4
cdr3_nt: TGCGCCAGCAGTCCTACCCAGGGGGCTTTCGTTGAAAAACTGTTTTTT
cdr3_aa: CASSPTQGAFVEKLFF

clone_size: NA
v_call: TRBV11-2
d_call: TRBD1
j_call: TRBJ2-7
cdr3_nt: TGTGCCAGCAGCTTTCAGGGGGCGCGTGTCGAGCAGTACTTC
cdr3_aa: CASSFQGARVEQYF

clone_size: NA
v_call: TRBV18
d_call: NA
j_call: TRBJ2-2
cdr3_nt: TGTGCCAGCTCACCACAGAGGGCGGCCACCGGGGAGCTGTTTTTT
cdr3_aa: CASSPQRAATGELFF

clone_size: NA
v_call: TRBV21-1
d_call: NA
j_call: TRBJ2-5
cdr3_nt: TGTGCCAGCAGCCGTGATCGACTAGCGGGCGTGACTAGCCCCCAGGAGACCCAGTACTTC
cdr3_aa: CASSRDRLAGVTSPQETQYF

clone_size: NA
v_call: TRBV3-1/TRBV3-2
d_call: TRBD2
j_call: TRBJ2-7
cdr3_nt: TGTGCCAGCAGCCAAATAATGTCGGGCCGGTCGGGGGGGGAGCAGTACTTC
cdr3_aa: CASSQIMSGRSGGEQYF

clone_size: NA
v_call: TRBV7-9
d_call: NA
j_call: TRBJ2-7
cdr3_nt: TGTGCCAGCAGCCCCCCGGTGGGAGGCCCCTACGAGCAGTACTTC
cdr3_aa: CASSPPVGGPYEQYF

clone_size: NA
v_call: TRBV7-2
d_call: TRBD2
j_call: TRBJ2-3
cdr3_nt: TGTGCCAGCAGTCGACTAGCGGGGGGGCCAGATACGCAGTATTTT
cdr3_aa: CASSRLAGGPDTQYF

clone_size: NA
v_call: TRBV5-1
d_call: NA
j_call: TRBJ1-3
cdr3_nt: TGCGCCAGCAGCTTGGGGGGACTGAGCCTTCCTGGAAACACCATATATTTT
cdr3_aa: CASSLGGLSLPGNTIYF

clone_size: NA
v_call: TRBV5-1
d_call: TRBD1
j_call: TRBJ2-5
cdr3_nt: TGCGCCAGCAGCTTGGGGGGACAGCACAGACCCCAAGAGACCCAGTACTTC
cdr3_aa: CASSLGGQHRPQETQYF

clone_size: NA
v_call: TRBV10-1
d_call: TRBD2
j_call: TRBJ2-7
cdr3_nt: TGCGCCAGCAGGGGGGGTAGCGGGTACGAGCAGTACTTC
cdr3_aa: CASRGGSGYEQYF

clone_size: once
v_call: TRBV2
d_call: NA
j_call: TRBJ1-2
cdr3_nt: TGTGCCAGCAGTGAATACAGGACACTATATGGCTACACCTTC
cdr3_aa: CASSEYRTLYGYTF

clone_size: NA
v_call: TRBV7-9
d_call: NA
j_call: TRBJ2-1
cdr3_nt: TGTGCCAGCAGCTTATCGGCTAGCGCTTACAATGAGCAGTTCTTC
cdr3_aa: CASSLSASAYNEQFF

clone_size: NA
v_call: TRBV5-4
d_call: TRBD2
j_call: TRBJ2-1
cdr3_nt: TGTGCCAGCAGCCGTTTGGCTAGCGGGGGCCGGAGCTCCTACAATGAGCAGTTCTTC
cdr3_aa: CASSRLASGGRSSYNEQFF

clone_size: NA
v_call: TRBV7-6
d_call: TRBD1
j_call: TRBJ2-7
cdr3_nt: TGTGCCAGCAGCTCACCCCGGGACAGGGGCCACGAGCAGTACTTC
cdr3_aa: CASSSPRDRGHEQYF

clone_size: NA
v_call: TRBV2
d_call: TRBD1
j_call: TRBJ1-2
cdr3_nt: TGTGCCAGCAGGGATCGGACAGGGGGCCATGGCTACACCTTC
cdr3_aa: CASRDRTGGHGYTF

clone_size: few
v_call: TRBV11-2
d_call: TRBD1
j_call: TRBJ2-5
cdr3_nt: TGTGCCAGCAGCTTGGGGCAGGGGGCCGGGACCCAGTACTTC
cdr3_aa: CASSLGQGAGTQYF

clone_size: NA
v_call: TRBV10-3
d_call: NA
j_call: TRBJ1-2
cdr3_nt: TGTGCCATCAGTGGGGACATGCAATATGGCTACACCTTC
cdr3_aa: CAISGDMQYGYTF

clone_size: once
v_call: TRBV12-3/TRBV12-4
d_call: NA
j_call: TRBJ1-4
cdr3_nt: TGTGCCAGCAGTTTAAATCGTGAAAAACTGTTTTTT
cdr3_aa: CASSLNREKLFF

clone_size: NA
v_call: TRBV7-2
d_call: NA
j_call: TRBJ2-1
cdr3_nt: TGTGCCAGTTTGGAGGGGACCTCCTACAATGAGCAGTTCTTC
cdr3_aa: CASLEGTSYNEQFF

clone_size: NA
v_call: TRBV9
d_call: TRBD2
j_call: TRBJ2-3
cdr3_nt: TGTGCCAGCAGCCCGAGGGGGGGGCTAGCGGGAGGGCCAGACACAGATACGCAGTATTTT
cdr3_aa: CASSPRGGLAGGPDTDTQYF

clone_size: once
v_call: TRBV5-8
d_call: NA
j_call: TRBJ2-1
cdr3_nt: TGTGCCAGCAGCTTCCTCTCCTACAATGAGCAGTTCTTC
cdr3_aa: CASSFLSYNEQFF

clone_size: NA
v_call: TRBV7-2
d_call: TRBD2
j_call: TRBJ2-7
cdr3_nt: TGTGCCAGCAGCCTGGGACTAGCGGGACTACTCTACGAGCAGTACTTC
cdr3_aa: CASSLGLAGLLYEQYF

clone_size: NA
v_call: TRBV2
d_call: TRBD2
j_call: TRBJ2-1
cdr3_nt: TGTGCCAGCAGTAGGGGTATGGGGGGGGATGAGCAGTTCTTC
cdr3_aa: CASSRGMGGDEQFF

clone_size: NA
v_call: TRBV9
d_call: TRBD2
j_call: TRBJ2-1
cdr3_nt: TGTGCCAGCAGCCCCCGGACTAGCGGGGTGGAGCAGTTCTTC
cdr3_aa: CASSPRTSGVEQFF

clone_size: few
v_call: TRBV3-1/TRBV3-2
d_call: TRBD2
j_call: TRBJ2-1
cdr3_nt: TGTGCCAGCAGCCAAGTGTCTAGCGGGAGATTCAACAATGAGCAGTTCTTC
cdr3_aa: CASSQVSSGRFNNEQFF

clone_size: NA
v_call: TRBV11-2
d_call: TRBD1
j_call: TRBJ1-4
cdr3_nt: TGTGCCAGCAGCTCCGACAGGGGGCGGGAAAAACTGTTTTTT
cdr3_aa: CASSSDRGREKLFF

clone_size: NA
v_call: TRBV27
d_call: NA
j_call: TRBJ2-5
cdr3_nt: TGTGCCAGCAGTTTTGAACTCTTCGGGACCCAGTACTTC
cdr3_aa: CASSFELFGTQYF

clone_size: NA
v_call: TRBV19
d_call: NA
j_call: TRBJ2-3
cdr3_nt: TGTGCCAGTAGTATAACCCCCCTAGGGGCAGATACGCAGTATTTT
cdr3_aa: CASSITPLGADTQYF

clone_size: NA
v_call: TRBV27
d_call: TRBD1
j_call: TRBJ2-7
cdr3_nt: TGTGCCAGCAGACCCGGGACAGGGGTCTCCTACGAGCAGTACTTC
cdr3_aa: CASRPGTGVSYEQYF

clone_size: NA
v_call: TRBV12-3/TRBV12-4
d_call: TRBD1
j_call: TRBJ2-4
cdr3_nt: TGTGCCAGCAGCAGACAGGGACCAAACATTCAGTACTTC
cdr3_aa: CASSRQGPNIQYF

clone_size: NA
v_call: TRBV9
d_call: NA
j_call: TRBJ2-7
cdr3_nt: TGTGCCAGCAGCGCTCCCCCCCTCTACGAGCAGTACTTC
cdr3_aa: CASSAPPLYEQYF

clone_size: NA
v_call: TRBV9
d_call: TRBD1
j_call: TRBJ2-7
cdr3_nt: TGTGCCAGCAGCGTACTCGGGACAGGGGTGGGAGAGCAGTACTTC
cdr3_aa: CASSVLGTGVGEQYF

clone_size: NA
v_call: TRBV4-1
d_call: NA
j_call: TRBJ2-3
cdr3_nt: TGCGCCAGCAGCCAGCAGGGCCCATATAGCACAGATACGCAGTATTTT
cdr3_aa: CASSQQGPYSTDTQYF

clone_size: NA
v_call: TRBV5-1
d_call: NA
j_call: TRBJ2-5
cdr3_nt: TGCGCCAGCAGCTTGAGGCCACTCGGGGCCCAGTACTTC
cdr3_aa: CASSLRPLGAQYF